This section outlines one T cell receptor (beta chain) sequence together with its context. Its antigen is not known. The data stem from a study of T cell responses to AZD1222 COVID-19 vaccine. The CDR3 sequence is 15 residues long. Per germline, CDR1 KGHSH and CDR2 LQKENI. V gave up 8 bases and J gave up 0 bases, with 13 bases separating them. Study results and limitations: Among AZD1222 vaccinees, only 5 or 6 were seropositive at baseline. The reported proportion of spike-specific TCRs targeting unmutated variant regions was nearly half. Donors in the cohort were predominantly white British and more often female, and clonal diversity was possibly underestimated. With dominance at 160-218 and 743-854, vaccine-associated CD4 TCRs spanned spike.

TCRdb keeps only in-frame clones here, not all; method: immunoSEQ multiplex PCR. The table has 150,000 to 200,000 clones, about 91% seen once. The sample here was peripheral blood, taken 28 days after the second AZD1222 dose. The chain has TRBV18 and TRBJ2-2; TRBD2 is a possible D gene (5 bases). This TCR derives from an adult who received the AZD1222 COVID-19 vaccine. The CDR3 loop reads CASPSGTANTGELFF. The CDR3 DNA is TGTGCCAGCCCCAGCGGCACTGCGAACACCGGGGAGCTGTTTTTT.